A selection of T cell receptor beta chains follows, all from one sample in a study of cytomegalovirus exposure and HLA in healthy donors. Profiling relied on immunoSEQ multiplex PCR, and the TCRdb table lists in-frame clones only, not all of them. The sample records 90,000 to 150,000 clones, 85% to 90% being singletons. The sequenced material came from PBMCs. Every receptor here comes from a woman aged 25 to 45 in good health and CMV-seronegative. The CDR3 runs from the conserved cysteine through the conserved F or W. The D gene is left open where the match is weak. For some rows the clone size is stated as once, few or many, or as a class when expanded; others skip it.

clone_size	d_call	v_call	j_call	cdr3_nt	cdr3_aa
NA	NA	TRBV9	TRBJ2-7	TGTGCCAGCAGCGTAGGCGTGGGGCACTACGAGCAGTACTTC	CASSVGVGHYEQYF
NA	TRBD2	TRBV19	TRBJ2-7	TGTGCGACTAGCGCGGAAAATCCCTACGAGCAGTACTTC	CATSAENPYEQYF
NA	NA	TRBV2	TRBJ1-2	TGTGCCAGCGGATCCGCGGCAGGGCCGAAGGATGGCTACACCTTC	CASGSAAGPKDGYTF
NA	NA	TRBV5-1	TRBJ2-5	TGCGCCAGCAGCCCAGGAGAGACCCAGTACTTC	CASSPGETQYF
NA	NA	TRBV6-4	TRBJ2-3	TGTGCCAGCAGTGAATCGGGGGGCCAAACAGATACGCAGTATTTT	CASSESGGQTDTQYF
NA	TRBD2	TRBV6-6	TRBJ2-2	TGTGCCAGCAGTTTGCGGGGGGGCTCCGGGGAGCTGTTTTTT	CASSLRGGSGELFF
NA	NA	TRBV7-9	TRBJ1-4	TGTGCCAGCAGCTTACGGTTAGATAATGAAAAACTGTTTTTT	CASSLRLDNEKLFF
NA	NA	TRBV29-1	TRBJ1-4	TGCAGCGTGCCGAGTCTAACTAATGAAAAACTGTTTTTT	CSVPSLTNEKLFF
NA	TRBD1	TRBV5-5	TRBJ2-7	TGTGCCAGCAGGACCGGGACAGGGGCCCACGAGCAGTACTTC	CASRTGTGAHEQYF
NA	TRBD1	TRBV10-3	TRBJ2-1	TGTGCCATCAACGACAGGGGTGCCAATGAGCAGTTCTTC	CAINDRGANEQFF
few	NA	TRBV6-5	TRBJ2-7	TGTGCCAGCAGTTACGCGAGGTCCTACGAGCAGTACTTC	CASSYARSYEQYF
NA	NA	TRBV2	TRBJ1-2	TGTGCCAGAGGGAAGGGGGAGTTCCGGAGGGGCTACACCTTC	CARGKGEFRRGYTF
few	NA	TRBV29-1	TRBJ1-1	TGCAGCGGGGCGGGCACTGAAGCTTTCTTT	CSGAGTEAFF
NA	TRBD1	TRBV5-6	TRBJ1-6	TGTGCCAGCAGCATGGGACAGGGCTATTCACCCCTCCACTTT	CASSMGQGYSPLHF
NA	TRBD1	TRBV4-3	TRBJ2-7	TGCGCCAGCAGCCAAGAGGGACAGGGCGCCTACGAGCAGTACTTC	CASSQEGQGAYEQYF
NA	NA	TRBV7-2	TRBJ2-2	TGTGCCAGCAGCTTAGCGATGGGCTCCACCGGGGAGCTGTTTTTT	CASSLAMGSTGELFF
NA	TRBD1	TRBV29-1	TRBJ1-2	TGCAGCGTTGAAGATGCCGGGACAGGGGTGAACACCTTC	CSVEDAGTGVNTF
NA	NA	TRBV7-8	TRBJ1-5	TGTGCCAGCAGCCCCGCCCGCGGGGGGCTGATTCAGCCCCAGCATTTT	CASSPARGGLIQPQHF
NA	NA	TRBV6-5	TRBJ1-1	TGTGCCAGCAGTACCCCCACGGGTACTGAAGCTTTCTTT	CASSTPTGTEAFF
NA	NA	TRBV27	TRBJ2-2	TGTGCCAGCAGTTTGGAACTAGCTCTCACCGGGGAGCTGTTTTTT	CASSLELALTGELFF
NA	TRBD2	TRBV6-5	TRBJ2-1	TGTGCCAGCAGTTACTCTTCTAACGGGGGGAACAATGAGCAGTTCTTC	CASSYSSNGGNNEQFF
NA	NA	TRBV7-9	TRBJ2-5	TGTGCCACCGGAAACCGGGGGGAGACCCAGTACTTC	CATGNRGETQYF
NA	NA	TRBV7-9	TRBJ2-2	TGTGCCAGCAGCTCCCCTGGAGGAGGGTCGGGCGGGGAGCTGTTTTTT	CASSSPGGGSGGELFF
NA	NA	TRBV27	TRBJ2-2	TGTGCCAGCAGTCTAAACCCCCGACACGCCGGGGAGCTGTTTTTT	CASSLNPRHAGELFF
NA	TRBD1	TRBV23-1	TRBJ1-1	TGCGCCAGCAGTGAAAAACAGCGACAGGGACGGAGGACTGAAGCTTTCTTT	CASSEKQRQGRRTEAFF
NA	NA	TRBV14	TRBJ2-7	TGTGCCAGCAGCCACAGACGGGGGACAGAGAGCTCCTACGAGCAGTACTTC	CASSHRRGTESSYEQYF
NA	NA	TRBV12-2	TRBJ1-5	TGTGCAAGTCGCTTACCTCCTATCGCCCTACAGGGGATCCCCAATCAGCCCCAGCATTTT	CASRLPPIALQGIPNQPQHF